The clone carrying this T cell receptor beta chain turned up a few times. Its antigen is unknown. This entry is derived from a study of response to subunit inactivated influenza vaccine. Study-level points and caveats: Seasonal influenza vaccination, on each occasion, was suggested by the authors to recruit few new T cells.

TCRdb analysed the RT-PCR reads with MiXCR anew, one entry per CDR3 protein. Of 800,000 to 1,000,000 distinct CDR3 sequences in the sample, about 20% were seen once. CDR3 length equals 19 residues. Looked up from germline, CDR1 is ENHRY and CDR2 is SYGVKD. Trimming took 5 bases from V and 0 from J, leaving 23 bases between them. This sample comprised PBMCs from blood, obtained around 5 days after vaccination. The TCR sequence derives from a man aged 50 to 59 who received an inactivated influenza vaccine. The chain uses TRBV10-3 and TRBJ2-1, with D possibly being TRBD2 (5 bases). CDR3 DNA sequence: TGTGCCATCAGTAAGAGGGCGAGGCTAGCTGAGATCTCCTACAATGAGCAGTTCTTC. Residues: CAISKRARLAEISYNEQFF.